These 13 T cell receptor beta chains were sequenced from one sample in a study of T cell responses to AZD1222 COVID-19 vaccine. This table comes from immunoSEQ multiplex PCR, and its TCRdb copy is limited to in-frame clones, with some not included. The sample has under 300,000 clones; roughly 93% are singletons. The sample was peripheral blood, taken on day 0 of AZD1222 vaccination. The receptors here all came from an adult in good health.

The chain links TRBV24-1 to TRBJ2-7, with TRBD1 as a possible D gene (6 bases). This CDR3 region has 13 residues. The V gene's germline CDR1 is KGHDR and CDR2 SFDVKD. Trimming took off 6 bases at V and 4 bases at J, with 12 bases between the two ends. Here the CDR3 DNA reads TGTGCCACCAGTATGCAGGGGCAGTACGAGCAGTACTTC. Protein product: CATSMQGQYEQYF.

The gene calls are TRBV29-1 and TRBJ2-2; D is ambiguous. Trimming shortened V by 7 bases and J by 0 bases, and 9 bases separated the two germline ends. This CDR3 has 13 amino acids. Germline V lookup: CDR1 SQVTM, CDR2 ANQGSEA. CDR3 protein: CSAERPNTGELFF. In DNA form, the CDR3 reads TGCAGCGCCGAGAGGCCGAACACCGGGGAGCTGTTTTTT.

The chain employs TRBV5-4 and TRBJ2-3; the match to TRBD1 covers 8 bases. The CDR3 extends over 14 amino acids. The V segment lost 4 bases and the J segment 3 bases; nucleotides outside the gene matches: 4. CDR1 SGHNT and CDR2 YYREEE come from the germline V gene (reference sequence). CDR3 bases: TGTGCCAGCAGCCGACAGGGGTTGACAGATACGCAGTATTTT. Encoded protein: CASSRQGLTDTQYF.

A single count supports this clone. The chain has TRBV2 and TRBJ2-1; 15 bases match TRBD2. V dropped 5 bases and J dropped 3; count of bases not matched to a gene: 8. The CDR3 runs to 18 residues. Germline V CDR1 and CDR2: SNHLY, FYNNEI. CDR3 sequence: CASSRRTSGGGDYNEQFF. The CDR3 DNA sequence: TGTGCCAGCAGTAGACGGACTAGCGGGGGGGGTGACTACAATGAGCAGTTCTTC.

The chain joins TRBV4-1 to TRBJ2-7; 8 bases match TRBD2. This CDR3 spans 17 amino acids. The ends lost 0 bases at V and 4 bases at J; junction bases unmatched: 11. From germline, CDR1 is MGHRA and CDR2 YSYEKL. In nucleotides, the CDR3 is TGCGCCAGCAGCCAAGAACCCGGGACTAGGCGGTTTTACGAGCAGTACTTC. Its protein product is CASSQEPGTRRFYEQYF.

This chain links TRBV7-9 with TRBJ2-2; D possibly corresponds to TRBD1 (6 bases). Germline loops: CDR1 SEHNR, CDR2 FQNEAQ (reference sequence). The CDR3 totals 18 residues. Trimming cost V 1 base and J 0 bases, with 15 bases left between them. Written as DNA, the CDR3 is TGTGCCAGCAGCTTAGGAATTTCCGGGACACCGAACACCGGGGAGCTGTTTTTT. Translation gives CASSLGISGTPNTGELFF.

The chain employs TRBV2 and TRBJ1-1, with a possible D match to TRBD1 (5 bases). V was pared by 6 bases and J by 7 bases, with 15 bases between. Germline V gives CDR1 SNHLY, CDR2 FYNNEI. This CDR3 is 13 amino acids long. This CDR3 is CASRGGTRHEAFF. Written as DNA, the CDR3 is TGTGCCAGCAGGGGGGGGACCCGCCATGAAGCTTTCTTT.

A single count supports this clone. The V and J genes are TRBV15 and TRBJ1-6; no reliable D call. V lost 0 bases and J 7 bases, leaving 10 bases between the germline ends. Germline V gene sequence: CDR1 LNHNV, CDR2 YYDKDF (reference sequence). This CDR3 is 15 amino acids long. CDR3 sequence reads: CATSREGGTNSPLHF. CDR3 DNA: TGTGCCACCAGCAGAGAGGGAGGTACGAATTCACCCCTCCACTTT.

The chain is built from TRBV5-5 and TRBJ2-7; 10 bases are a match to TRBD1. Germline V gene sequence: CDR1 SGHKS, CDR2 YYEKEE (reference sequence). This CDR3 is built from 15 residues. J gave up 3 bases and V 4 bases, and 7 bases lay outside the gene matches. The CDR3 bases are TGTGCCAGCAGCCTTACTAGGACAGGGGGCTACGAGCAGTACTTC. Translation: CASSLTRTGGYEQYF.

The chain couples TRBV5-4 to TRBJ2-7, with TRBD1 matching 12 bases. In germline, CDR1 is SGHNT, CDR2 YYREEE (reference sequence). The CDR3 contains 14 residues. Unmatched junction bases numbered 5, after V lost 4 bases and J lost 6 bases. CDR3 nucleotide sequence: TGTGCCAGCAGCCCTGGGACAGGGGGCGCCGAGCAGTACTTC. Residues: CASSPGTGGAEQYF.

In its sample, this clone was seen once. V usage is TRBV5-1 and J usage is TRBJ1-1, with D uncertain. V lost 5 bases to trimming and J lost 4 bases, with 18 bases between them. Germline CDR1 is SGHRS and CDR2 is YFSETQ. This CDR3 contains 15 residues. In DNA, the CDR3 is TGCGCCAGCAGACTCACCGGCGGCCAAGGCACTGAAGCTTTCTTT. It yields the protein CASRLTGGQGTEAFF.

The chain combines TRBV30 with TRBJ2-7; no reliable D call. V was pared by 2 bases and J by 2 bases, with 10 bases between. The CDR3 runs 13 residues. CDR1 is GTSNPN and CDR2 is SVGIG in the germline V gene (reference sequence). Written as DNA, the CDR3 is TGTGCCTGGAGTCGAGGCTTCACCTACGAGCAGTACTTC. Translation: CAWSRGFTYEQYF.

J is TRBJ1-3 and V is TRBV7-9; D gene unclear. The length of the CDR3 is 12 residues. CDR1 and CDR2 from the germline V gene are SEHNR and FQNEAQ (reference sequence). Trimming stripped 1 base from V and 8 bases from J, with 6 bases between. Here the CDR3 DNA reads TGTGCCAGCAGCTTAGATCCGGACACCATATATTTT. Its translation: CASSLDPDTIYF. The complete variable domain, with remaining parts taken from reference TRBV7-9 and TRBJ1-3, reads DTGVSQNPRHKITKRGQNVTFRCDPISEHNRLYWYRQTLGQGPEFLTYFQNEAQLEKSRLLSDRFSAERPKGSFSTLEIQRTEQGDSAMYLCASSLDPDTIYFGEGSWLTVV.